This T cell receptor (beta chain) was identified during a study of T cell repertoires in ileal Crohn's disease (dated by TCRdb to about 2019). Regarding the study in general: At the time of surgery, approximately 35% of patients were active smokers, and the median duration of disease was 7.9 years. Every patient underwent surgery because of a complication, which was stricturing disease in roughly 61% and penetrating disease in around 39%. About half of the patients received postoperative therapy: about eleven received thiopurines and 15 to 20 received anti-TNF agents. The TCR repertoire was analysed in fewer than 65 patients with Crohn's disease drawn from a prospective multicentre cohort. The study was conducted in parallel with a multicentre cohort that was designed to identify predictors of early endoscopic recurrence following ileocolonic resection. A Rutgeerts score higher than i0 was the definition used for endoscopic postoperative recurrence. A total of about 170 mucosal samples from some 60 patients were sequenced, with samples obtained at several locations on the surgical specimen and at postoperative endoscopy. Overall results and qualifications from the work: A significantly higher proportion of clonal expansions was observed in active smokers at surgery than in non-smokers (25.9% vs 17.9%, p=0.02). Higher high-frequency clone percentages at surgery were associated with endoscopic recurrence; all patients with clonality above 26.8% (18/57) had recurrence. Compared with CD4 T cells, sorted CD8 T cells held more high-frequency clones, which suggests that the mucosal expansions were mostly CD8. Only a subgroup of patients, of unstated size, had their mucosal CD4 and CD8 T cells sorted and sequenced.

Worth noting for this clone: Its antigen has not been determined. No per-base quality is available; no much larger clone lies one base away.

For commercial TCRB immunosequencing, roughly 0.5 micrograms of biopsy DNA were submitted for each sample. CDR3 regions were amplified from genomic DNA by Adaptive Biotechnology using a two-step, amplification bias-controlled multiplex PCR. Primers covering every V and J gene segment were used in the first PCR, while barcodes and Illumina adapters were added in the second PCR. An Illumina instrument was used to sequence the CDR3 libraries. The source study handled its data this way. Vendor-provided pipelines were combined with custom analysis of raw data in R/Bioconductor under R version 3.3.0. Clonality, ranging from 0 to 1, was calculated as the inverse of the normalised Shannon entropy of all productive clones. High-frequency clones were defined as the share of the repertoire taken up by the top 100 clones, keeping only clones that passed a 95% confidence test. The Simpson index measured repertoire diversity, and the Morisita-Horn index measured overlap between samples. Not all clones reach the TCRdb copy of this immuneACCESS table, which keeps in-frame sequences only. Checked studies attribute under half of the gap to unresolved V genes and leave the rest unexplained. V, J and clone size are taken as reported in that table, and D and trimming were inferred from the DNA itself. Within this sample are about 4,700 clones, with around 87% of them counted one time only. The ten largest clones add up to 5.4% of the sample.

Eligible patients were adults with ileal or ileocolonic Crohn's disease who had an indication for ileocolonic resection. Whole ileal mucosal biopsies were kept frozen at -80 degrees C prior to DNA extraction. Genomic DNA was extracted from frozen whole biopsies using a TRizol-based method and was quantified with a NanoDrop 2000 spectrophotometer. Taken from the germline V gene, the CDR1 and CDR2 loops are KGHSH and LQKENI. Counted from cysteine to phenylalanine, this CDR3 has 13 amino acids. Here the CDR3 DNA is all that survives: 39 bases in frame from base 1. V is shortened by 3 bases, J by 2 bases, and the region joining them spans 7 bases.

The source is an adult with Crohn's disease. Rearrangement joined TRBV18 to TRBJ2-5, and perhaps TRBD1 as D gene, on 6 matching bases. Input material: ileal tissue. CDR3 region: CASSPDRQETQYF. The nucleotides are TGTGCCAGCTCACCCGACAGGCAAGAGACCCAGTACTTC.